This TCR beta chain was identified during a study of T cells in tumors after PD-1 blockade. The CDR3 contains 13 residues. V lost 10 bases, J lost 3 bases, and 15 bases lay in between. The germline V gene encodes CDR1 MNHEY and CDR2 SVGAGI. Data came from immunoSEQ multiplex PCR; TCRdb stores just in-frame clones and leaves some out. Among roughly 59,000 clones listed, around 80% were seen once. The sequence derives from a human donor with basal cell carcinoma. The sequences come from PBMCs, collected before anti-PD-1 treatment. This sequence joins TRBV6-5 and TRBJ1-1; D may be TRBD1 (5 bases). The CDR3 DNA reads TGTGCCACCAAGACAGTACCCCACACTGAAGCTTTCTTT. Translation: CATKTVPHTEAFF.